These 16 T cell receptor beta chains were sequenced from one sample in a study of cytomegalovirus exposure and HLA in healthy donors. Researchers ran the PCR with 60 Vbeta and 13 Jbeta primers. TCRdb keeps only in-frame clones here, not all; method: immunoSEQ multiplex PCR. The profile shows approximately 160,000 clones, roughly 71% of them singletons. The sample consisted of PBMCs. These receptors were taken from a male donor in good health and CMV-seropositive.

This chain joins TRBV2 and TRBJ1-2; 10 nucleotides agree with TRBD1. The CDR3 is 15 amino acids. The V segment lost 5 bases and the J segment 4 bases; nucleotides outside the gene matches: 7. Germline CDR1 and CDR2: SNHLY and FYNNEI. As DNA, the CDR3 is TGTGCCAGCAGTCCGGACAGGGGGTCGGGCTATGGCTACACCTTC. Protein product: CASSPDRGSGYGYTF.

This rearrangement joins TRBV4-3 to TRBJ1-2; D gene unclear. V gave up 0 bases and J gave up 3 bases, with 5 bases separating them. The CDR3 consists of 13 residues. CDR1 LGHNA and CDR2 YSLEER come from the germline V gene. This CDR3 is CASSQDLDYGYTF. The CDR3 nucleotides read TGCGCCAGCAGCCAAGATCTCGACTATGGCTACACCTTC.

This clone showed up just a few times. The genes are TRBV6-1 and TRBJ2-7, with D perhaps TRBD1 (5 bases). This CDR3 contains 13 residues. V was cut by 5 bases and J by 4 bases, with 12 bases left in between. Germline assignment: CDR1 MNHNS and CDR2 SASEGT. CDR3 DNA sequence: TGTGCCAGCAGTCAGGGCAAACAATACGAGCAGTACTTC. It is translated as CASSQGKQYEQYF.

The V call is TRBV4-3, the J call TRBJ1-5, with unresolved D. Trimming left V 0 bases short and J 2 bases short, with 8 bases between. Germline lookup yields CDR1 LGHNA and CDR2 YSLEER. There are 15 residues in the CDR3. This chain's CDR3 is CASSQEPRGNQPQHF. The DNA for the CDR3 is TGCGCCAGCAGCCAAGAACCCCGCGGCAATCAGCCCCAGCATTTT.

The CDR3 is CASSGTVNTEAFF. CDR3 DNA: TGTGCCAGTAGCGGTACAGTGAACACTGAAGCTTTCTTT. The V call is TRBV19, the J call TRBJ1-1; no definite D call. Germline lookup yields CDR1 LNHDA and CDR2 SQIVND (reference sequence). The ends were cut back, 6 bases at V and 0 bases at J, with 8 bases in the middle. The length of the CDR3 is 13 residues.

The rearrangement uses TRBV5-4 and TRBJ2-7, with 10 bases lining up with TRBD1. Germline V lookup: CDR1 SGHNT, CDR2 YYREEE (reference sequence). The CDR3 spans 14 residues. V shed 4 bases and J 4 bases; nucleotides not matched to a gene: 5. The CDR3 loop is CASSPGQGRYEQYF. The CDR3 DNA sequence: TGTGCCAGCAGCCCGGGACAGGGGAGGTACGAGCAGTACTTC.

This clone has just one count. Sequence at one end of the junction differs from germline and may be a read error. The rearrangement joins TRBV7-9 to TRBJ2-5; TRBD2 matches at 9 bases. The CDR3 runs to 16 residues. Germline loops: CDR1 SEHNR, CDR2 FQNEAQ (reference sequence). The CDR3 coding sequence is TGTTCCAGCAGCTTTTACGGGACTAGCCATCAGGAGACCCAGTACTTC. Encoded protein: CSSSFYGTSHQETQYF.

The table lists this clone with a count of one. The chain carries TRBV30 and TRBJ1-4; unclear D gene. Trimming took off 0 bases at V and 1 base at J, with 6 bases between the two ends. The length of the CDR3 is 14 residues. CDR1 is GTSNPN and CDR2 is SVGIG in the germline V gene (reference sequence). The CDR3 coding sequence is TGTGCCTGGAGTGTCGCGGGAACTAATGAAAAACTGTTTTTT. It translates to CAWSVAGTNEKLFF.

There are a few counts of this clone. The chain couples TRBV7-8 to TRBJ1-3; D is unresolved. The CDR3 length is 11 residues. Germline CDR1 reads SGHVS; CDR2 reads FQNEAQ. Trimming removed 2 bases at V and 10 bases at J, with 6 bases between. The CDR3 reads CASSLRGTIYF. In nucleotides, the CDR3 is TGTGCCAGCAGCTTACGAGGGACCATATATTTT.

This chain joins TRBV9 and TRBJ1-5, with 8 bases fitting TRBD1. The V gene's germline CDR1 is SGDLS and CDR2 YYNGEE. The CDR3 loop spans 14 amino acids. Trimming removed 4 bases from V and 6 bases from J; junction bases left unmatched: 6. CDR3 protein: CASSSQGEGQPQHF. The CDR3 DNA is TGTGCCAGCAGCTCACAGGGGGAGGGTCAGCCCCAGCATTTT.

This clone was counted a few times. This rearrangement joins TRBV2 to TRBJ2-1; TRBD2 is a possible D gene (5 bases). Trimming took off 5 bases at V and 1 base at J, with 9 bases between the two ends. Looked up from germline, CDR1 is SNHLY and CDR2 is FYNNEI. The CDR3 has 14 amino acids. The CDR3 region is CASSFRDSYNEQFF. The DNA for the CDR3 is TGTGCCAGCAGTTTCCGGGATTCCTACAATGAGCAGTTCTTC.

The CDR3 reads CASSVGLGGNTIYF. The CDR3 DNA reads TGTGCCAGCAGCGTTGGACTAGGAGGAAACACCATATATTTT. This sequence joins TRBV9 and TRBJ1-3; D remains ambiguous. CDR3 length: 14 residues. Germline CDR1 and CDR2: SGDLS and YYNGEE. The V end was cut by 2 bases, the J end by 4 bases, with 10 bases between. Combining the CDR3 with reference TRBV9 and TRBJ1-3 gives the whole variable domain DSGVTQTPKHLITATGQRVTLRCSPRSGDLSVYWYQQSLDQGLQFLIQYYNGEERAKGNILERFSAQQFPDLHSELNLSSLELGDSALYFCASSVGLGGNTIYFGEGSWLTVV.

V and J are TRBV9 and TRBJ1-2; a possible D gene is TRBD1 (5 bases). Trimming cost V 4 bases and J 3 bases, with 16 bases left between them. The CDR3 has 15 amino acids. CDR1 is SGDLS and CDR2 is YYNGEE in the germline V gene. CDR3 loop: CASSPLRGGDYGYTF. CDR3 bases: TGTGCCAGCAGCCCGCTCCGGGGGGGGGACTATGGCTACACCTTC. Combining the CDR3 with reference TRBV9 and TRBJ1-2 gives the whole variable domain DSGVTQTPKHLITATGQRVTLRCSPRSGDLSVYWYQQSLDQGLQFLIQYYNGEERAKGNILERFSAQQFPDLHSELNLSSLELGDSALYFCASSPLRGGDYGYTFGSGTRLTVV.

The chain employs TRBV7-2 and TRBJ1-2; TRBD1 agrees at 12 bases. CDR1 and CDR2 from the germline V gene are SGHTA and FQGNSA. With V trimmed by 3 bases and J by 7 bases, 6 bases remained unmatched. The CDR3 runs 15 residues. The CDR3 region is CASSFSSGQGAGYTF. In DNA, the CDR3 is TGTGCCAGCAGCTTTTCCTCGGGACAGGGGGCTGGCTACACCTTC.

The rearrangement uses TRBV21-1 and TRBJ1-1; TRBD1, as called in the table, went unchecked against the DNA. TRBV21-1 is assigned pseudogene status. The CDR3 runs to 20 residues. The DNA for the CDR3 is TGTGCCAGCAGCAGAGCCCGGCCTTGGGACAGGGACTCATCGAACACTGAAGCTTTCTTT. It yields the protein CASSRARPWDRDSSNTEAFF.

This clone was seen more than once but under ten times. The chain uses TRBV5-6 and TRBJ1-4; TRBD1 aligns across 9 bases. Unmatched junction bases numbered 4, after V lost 3 bases and J lost 4 bases. Germline-derived CDR1 and CDR2 are SGHDT and YYEEEE. The CDR3 contains 15 residues. The CDR3 loop is CASSSGTGSNEKLFF. CDR3 nucleotide sequence: TGTGCCAGCAGCTCAGGGACAGGGAGTAATGAAAAACTGTTTTTT.